These 5 T cell receptor beta chains were all obtained from the same sample, sequenced in a study of T cell responses to AZD1222 COVID-19 vaccine. Generated by immunoSEQ multiplex PCR, the TCRdb table keeps only in-frame clones and is missing some. The data show about 140,000 clones, around 90% seen once. The source was peripheral blood, collected on day 0 of AZD1222 vaccination. These receptors came from an adult in good health.

The chain's CDR3 is CATSDGRGGTTNEKLFF. CDR3 bases: TGTGCCACCAGTGATGGCAGGGGTGGAACAACTAATGAAAAACTGTTTTTT. The chain joins TRBV24-1 to TRBJ1-4, with D possibly being TRBD1 (6 bases). Trimming took 3 bases from V and 0 from J, leaving 13 bases between them. Germline V gene lookup returns CDR1 KGHDR and CDR2 SFDVKD. The CDR3 covers 17 residues.

The rearrangement joins TRBV3-1 (or the pseudogene TRBV3-2) to TRBJ2-4; 8 bases match TRBD1. V trimming: 1 base; J trimming: 3 bases; junction bases outside the gene matches: 11. Germline V gene sequence: CDR1 LGHDT, CDR2 YNNKEL (reference sequence). The CDR3 runs 18 residues. The CDR3 DNA follows: TGTGCCAGCAGCCAAGCCTTACAGACAGGGGTCGGCAAAAACATTCAGTACTTC. This gives the protein CASSQALQTGVGKNIQYF.

The CDR3 is CASSQDLGTAIYEQYF. CDR3 DNA sequence: TGTGCCAGCAGCCAGGATCTCGGGACAGCCATCTACGAGCAGTACTTC. The rearrangement uses TRBV3-1 (or the pseudogene TRBV3-2) and TRBJ2-7; 7 bases agree with TRBD1. The CDR3 has 16 residues. Germline-derived CDR1 and CDR2 are LGHDT and YNNKEL (reference sequence). After removal of 3 bases from V and 3 bases from J, the junction contained 11 bases not matched to a gene.

The V and J genes are TRBV18 and TRBJ2-3; D is uncertain. The CDR3 is made up of 15 amino acids. The V end lost 8 bases, the J end lost 4 bases, and 19 bases lay between the germline ends. Germline lookup yields CDR1 KGHSH and CDR2 LQKENI. CDR3 protein: CASEANLQGPDTQYF. CDR3 sequence (DNA): TGTGCCAGCGAGGCAAATCTTCAAGGGCCAGATACGCAGTATTTT.

This clone was recorded once. This chain links TRBV28 with TRBJ1-2, with a possible D match to TRBD1 (5 bases). Germline V gene data show CDR1 as MDHEN and CDR2 as SYDVKM. The CDR3 runs 14 residues. V was pared by 5 bases and J by 3 bases, with 13 bases between. CDR3 loop: CASSPPGVYYGYTF. The CDR3, as DNA: TGTGCCAGCAGTCCTCCGGGGGTATACTATGGCTACACCTTC.